This TCR beta chain was observed in a study of beta chain features in type 1 diabetes (dated by TCRdb to the late 2010s). Background on the whole study: Mean age, gender distribution, total cell number and subset yield were not different between patients and healthy donors. In the study, TCRB repertoires of sorted circulating CD4+ T cell subsets from recently diagnosed type 1 diabetes patients were compared with those of matched healthy donors. Across all samples, some 99 million sorted cells were examined, and cell number per subset correlated strongly with RNA yield. Regulatory and stem cell-like memory subsets were obtained from only 8 patients and roughly 8 healthy donors, while naive and central memory subsets were obtained from all 30 or so donors. Points the paper makes about the study in general: Naive, central memory and regulatory TCRB repertoires appeared to be more similar among patients than among healthy donors. Fewer insertions and more nucleotide deletions at VDJ recombination sites were observed in patients with type 1 diabetes, implying thymic rearrangement abnormalities. HLA sub-analyses involved small numbers of individuals, so any influence of HLA type on TCRB rearrangement remained unresolved. Sequencing cDNA rather than genomic DNA could over-represent highly expressing activated cells, although activation and CD3 levels did not differ between groups. Type 1 diabetes patients showed a moderate but significant shortening of TCRB CDR3 length in all four CD4+ subsets. Shorter templates might be favored by PCR, yet because patient and control samples were amplified and corrected together, any such skew would affect both groups equally.

According to the germline V gene, CDR1 reads SNHLY and CDR2 reads FYNNEI. At the junction V is shortened by 6 bases and J by 2 bases; bases outside the gene matches: 6. The CDR3 runs 14 amino acids, cysteine and phenylalanine included. Of the read, only the CDR3 DNA is kept; its 42 bases are in frame from base 1. From each donor, a single peripheral blood sample of around 120 mL on average was drawn into heparinised tubes. Using a panel that included CD45RO, CCR7, CD25, CD127, CD95 and CD27, naive, central memory, regulatory and stem cell-like memory CD4+ T cells were sorted on a BD FACSAria II. All sorted populations exceeded 95% purity. PBMCs were separated immediately by Lymphoprep density gradient centrifugation and were stained directly, without being cultured. Samples were stained and sorted in pairs, with one healthy donor and one patient per experiment, so that batch effects were minimized.

The High Capacity cDNA Reverse Transcription Kit was used to reverse transcribe all of the isolated RNA, meaning that expressed TCRB transcripts were what got sequenced. Naive, central memory and regulatory T cell samples underwent deep immunoSEQ sequencing, averaging approximately 3.5 million total reads per sample. Sorted cells were lysed in RLT buffer, and RNA was extracted using DNase-treated RNeasy Micro or Mini kits according to cell number. Each cell subset was processed on its own to prevent cross-contamination, while patient and healthy donor samples were processed together. The immunoSEQ multiplex PCR was used to amplify TCRB sequences from cDNA, generating 87-bp fragments that spanned the CDR3 region. Sequencing of the amplicons was performed on the Illumina HiSeq platform. As for how the authors treated the data: Synthetic template baselines were used to correct PCR bias computationally, reads within Hamming distance 2 were collapsed together, and singletons that could not be merged were discarded. Reads were aligned to IMGT to assign V, D and J genes, CDR3 length, and insertions or deletions at six rearrangement sites. Clonotype counts were normalized to sorted cell number within each subset before computing true diversity and Gini coefficients with the tcR R package. The overlap coefficient, calculated on TCRB nucleotide sequences, was used to quantify repertoire sharing. Out-of-frame TCRB sequences from naive cells were analyzed as a proxy for the pre-selection repertoire. TCRdb mirrors the immuneACCESS table, restricted to in-frame sequences. Some clones are absent from its copies; in checked studies, under half trace to an unresolved V gene, and the reason for the others is unknown. The V and J calls and clone size are taken from that table; D and trimming were inferred from the DNA. The sample profile shows around 350,000 clones; about 12% of them were found once. The top ten hold roughly 0.015% of the sample.

This clone turned up a few times. Its specific antigen is unknown. The input lacks base qualities; no much larger clone sits a single base away. This receptor was taken from a man between 18 and 35 years old in good health. Sequenced: naive CD4+ T cells from blood. Taken with the paper, the label for cell subset or site translates to: true naive CD4+ T cells. In this chain, TRBV2 is recombined with TRBJ2-7; 8 nucleotides in the junction match TRBD1. The nucleotide sequence is TGTGCCAGCAGACGGACAGGGTTGACCTACGAGCAGTACTTC. Its protein reads: CASRRTGLTYEQYF.